A selection of T cell receptor beta chains follows, all from one sample in a study of blood T cell repertoires in COVID-19. The repertoire was sequenced with immunoSEQ multiplex PCR; TCRdb's copy has only in-frame clones and lacks some. The sample contains roughly 350,000 clones, about 87% of which appear only once. Sequencing was performed on peripheral blood. The origin of the receptors is a woman between 25 and 40 years old with COVID-19, enrolled during active disease. Each CDR3 is given with its conserved first and last residue. D genes are given only for firm matches. Clone size is not always given. Where it is, it says once, few, many or a class for expanded clones.

size	D	J	V	DNA	CDR3
NA	NA	TRBJ2-3	TRBV24-1	TGTGCCACCAGTGATTTGACAGGGAGGGGAGATACGCAGTATTTT	CATSDLTGRGDTQYF
once	NA	TRBJ2-7	TRBV3-1/TRBV3-2	TGTGCCAGCAGCCAAGGCGGGTCGATTTCCTACGAGCAGTACTTC	CASSQGGSISYEQYF
NA	TRBD2	TRBJ2-1	TRBV7-8	TGTGCCAGCAGACCTCTAGCGGGAGTCTACAATGAGCAGTTCTTC	CASRPLAGVYNEQFF
once	TRBD2	TRBJ2-5	TRBV6-5	TGTGCCAGCAGTTACTCTGTCGGGAGGGCCCGGGAGACCCAGTACTTC	CASSYSVGRARETQYF
once	NA	TRBJ2-2	TRBV24-1	TGTGCCACTGGACAGAACACCGGGGAGCTGTTTTTT	CATGQNTGELFF
NA	NA	TRBJ1-2	TRBV4-1	TGCGCCAGCAGTCAAACAGAAGGCTACACCTTC	CASSQTEGYTF
NA	TRBD2	TRBJ2-2	TRBV24-1	TGTGCCACCCGGGGAGGGGTCGCCGGGGAGCTGTTTTTT	CATRGGVAGELFF
NA	NA	TRBJ1-1	TRBV29-1	TGCAGCGTTGAAGATCGGAGGGACACTGAAGCTTTCTTT	CSVEDRRDTEAFF
NA	NA	TRBJ1-4	TRBV28	TGTGCCAGCAGACTGGGGGGGTTCGGGGAAAAACTGTTTTTT	CASRLGGFGEKLFF
NA	NA	TRBJ1-2	TRBV6-6	TGTGCCAGCAGATCGGACAGTGTGTTTTATGGCTACACCTTC	CASRSDSVFYGYTF
NA	NA	TRBJ2-1	TRBV6-5	TGTGCCAGCAGTTTTGGGCCGAACCCCTCCTACAATGAGCAGTTCTTC	CASSFGPNPSYNEQFF
NA	NA	TRBJ1-1	TRBV7-8	TGTGCCAGCAGCGTAAATACAGGGAGCCCTGAAGCTTTCTTT	CASSVNTGSPEAFF
few	TRBD1	TRBJ1-6	TRBV15	TGTGCCACCAGCTCCACTCTGGACAGGGGGAATTCACCCCTCCACTTT	CATSSTLDRGNSPLHF
few	NA	TRBJ2-7	TRBV19	TGTGCCAGTAGTATAGATCAGGGAACCTACGAGCAGTACTTC	CASSIDQGTYEQYF
NA	NA	TRBJ1-4	TRBV10-2	TGCGCCAGCAGGAAGGGACATCGCTCCGAAAGAGAAAAACTGTTTTTT	CASRKGHRSEREKLFF
NA	TRBD2	TRBJ2-1	TRBV5-6	TGTGCCAGCAGCTTGGATCTAGCGGGAGAAGGTGAGCAGTTCTTC	CASSLDLAGEGEQFF
once	TRBD2	TRBJ2-5	TRBV7-8	TGTGCCAGCAGCAATAGCGGGAGGGCCTCGGAGACCCAGTACTTC	CASSNSGRASETQYF
NA	NA	TRBJ2-2	TRBV11-2	TGTGCCAGCAGCACGAGGCTCGGCGGGGAGCTGTTTTTT	CASSTRLGGELFF
NA	NA	TRBJ2-5	TRBV7-2	TGTGCCAGCAGCTTAGGGCCAGGTTGGGAGACCCAGTACTTC	CASSLGPGWETQYF
NA	NA	TRBJ2-2	TRBV11-3	TGTGCCAGCAGCTTAGACGGTTTCCGGGACACCGGGGAGCTGTTTTTT	CASSLDGFRDTGELFF
NA	NA	TRBJ2-7	TRBV19	TGTGCCAGTAGTCACGGGACTCCTAGCTCCTACGAGCAGTACTTC	CASSHGTPSSYEQYF
NA	NA	TRBJ2-2	TRBV2	TGTGCCAGCAGTATAGCGTGGCTCACCGGGGAGCTGTTTTTT	CASSIAWLTGELFF